This TCR beta chain was found in a study of cytomegalovirus exposure and HLA in healthy donors. Study findings and constraints: That first-cohort TCR clusters tended to co-occur in the roughly 110 validation repertoires was found in a later analysis. The study designated fewer than 200 TCR beta chains cytomegalovirus-associated.

The repertoire was sequenced with immunoSEQ multiplex PCR; TCRdb's copy has only in-frame clones and lacks some. The repertoire holds 65,000 to 80,000 clones, roughly 92% seen once, with around 1.9% in the top ten. The CDR3 is 16 residues long. CDR1 SGHAT and CDR2 FQNNGV come from the germline V gene. V dropped 1 base and J dropped 4 bases, with 14 bases sitting between them. On this clone: What it binds is not known.

The donors were in the roughly 110-subject validation cohort; that cohort was separate from the approximately 700-subject first cohort. The chain carries TRBV11-2 and TRBJ2-1; a weak D match, TRBD1 (6 bases). The source of this sequence is a young woman in good health and CMV-seropositive. The material sequenced was PBMCs. CDR3 in amino acids: CASSLVRTVGYNEQFF. CDR3 sequence (DNA): TGTGCCAGCAGCTTAGTACGGACAGTTGGGTACAATGAGCAGTTCTTC. Based on the CDR3 plus reference TRBV11-2 and TRBJ2-1, the full variable domain is EAGVAQSPRYKIIEKRQSVAFWCNPISGHATLYWYQQILGQGPKLLIQFQNNGVVDDSQLPKDRFSAERLKGVDSTLKIQPAKLEDSAVYLCASSLVRTVGYNEQFFGPGTRLTVL.